Each of the 21 T cell receptor beta chains below was sequenced from the same sample in a study of T cell repertoires in cytomegalovirus infection. TCRdb reanalysed the reads using MiXCR and keeps one entry per CDR3 protein. This table has around 310,000 distinct CDR3 sequences, 17% appearing once. Specimen: PBMCs. The receptors derive from a human donor in good health (CMV status not recorded). Some clones in this sample may be carry-over from other donors' samples.

The gene calls are TRBV11-2 and TRBJ2-5; 9 nucleotides line up with TRBD2. CDR1 is SGHAT, CDR2 FQNNGV, per germline. J lost 0 bases, V lost 5 bases, and 10 bases had no gene match. The CDR3 totals 17 residues. CDR3: CASSQMRRGGYQETQYF. The CDR3 nucleotides read TGTGCCAGCAGCCAAATGCGGCGGGGGGGATACCAAGAGACCCAGTACTTC.

Only a few counts were recorded for this clonotype. The chain uses TRBV5-4 and TRBJ2-3; the match to TRBD2 covers 16 bases. Germline-derived CDR1 and CDR2 are SGHNT and YYREEE (reference sequence). Unmatched junction bases numbered 2, after V lost 6 bases and J lost 1 base. The CDR3 has 16 residues. The CDR3 sequence is CASTGTSGGGTDTQYF. The CDR3 coding sequence is TGTGCCAGCACCGGGACTAGCGGGGGGGGCACAGATACGCAGTATTTT.

As to this clonotype: The final CDR3 position lacks the conserved phenylalanine or tryptophan, pointing to a likely read error. This chain joins TRBV19 and TRBJ2-1, with 7 bases fitting TRBD2. The CDR3 length is 15 residues. Germline assignment: CDR1 LNHDA and CDR2 SQIVND (reference sequence). V shed 3 bases, J shed 9 bases, and the junction held 11 bases outside the gene matches. CDR3 nucleotide sequence: TGTGCCAGTAGTATCACTCCTAGCGGTTTTAGTGAGCAGTTCCTC. It specifies CASSITPSGFSEQFL.

The rearrangement links TRBV6-5 to TRBJ2-3; D may be TRBD1 (5 bases). Germline V gene sequence: CDR1 MNHEY, CDR2 SVGAGI. This CDR3 region has 15 residues. Trimming removed 2 bases from V and 2 bases from J, with 11 bases in between. CDR3 sequence reads: CASSYRAGNTDTQYF. CDR3 DNA: TGTGCCAGCAGTTACCGGGCAGGGAACACAGATACGCAGTATTTT.

This clonotype occurred many times. The chain uses TRBV20-1 and TRBJ1-4; 7 bases map to TRBD1. Losses at the gene ends were 4 bases for V and 5 bases for J; bases not matched to a gene: 16. Per germline, CDR1 DFQATT and CDR2 SNEGSKA (reference sequence). The CDR3 consists of 17 residues. CDR3 sequence: CSAKHVNLGQVNEKLFF. CDR3 coding DNA: TGCAGTGCTAAACATGTCAATCTCGGACAGGTGAATGAAAAACTGTTTTTT.

This rearrangement joins TRBV28 to TRBJ2-3; D gene unclear. Trimming took off 7 bases at V and 0 bases at J, with 8 bases between the two ends. The CDR3 has 13 residues. Germline V CDR1 and CDR2: MDHEN, SYDVKM. The CDR3 DNA sequence: TGTGCCAGCAAAGACCCCAGCACAGATACGCAGTATTTT. This sequence encodes CASKDPSTDTQYF.

This clonotype turned up a few times. The CDR3 bases are TGTGCCAGCAGTTTCGCCAGAGCCTACGAGCAGTACTTC. It encodes CASSFARAYEQYF. The J gene is TRBJ2-7, the V gene TRBV12-3 or TRBV12-4; D not resolved. The V end was cut by 3 bases, the J end by 2 bases, with 8 bases between. This CDR3 is 13 amino acids long.

The V call is TRBV20-1, the J call TRBJ1-5, with a tentative D call TRBD1 (5 bases). V shed 5 bases and J shed 3 bases, with 14 bases lying between them. Per the germline V gene, CDR1 is DFQATT and CDR2 is SNEGSKA (reference sequence). The CDR3 covers 14 residues. This CDR3 reads CSASIDSLNQPQHF. In DNA, the CDR3 is TGCAGTGCTTCCATCGACAGTCTCAATCAGCCCCAGCATTTT.

Remarks on this clonotype: One end of the junction is discordant with germline, which a read error may explain. This chain joins TRBV27 and TRBJ2-7; D gene unclear. The CDR3 length is 18 residues. CDR1 is MNHEY and CDR2 is SMNVEV in the germline V gene (reference sequence). CDR3 sequence: CSSSLYRPVSGYSYEQYF. CDR3 DNA: TGTTCCAGCAGTCTCTATAGGCCGGTTTCAGGCTATTCCTACGAGCAGTACTTC.

In its sample, this clonotype was seen many times. The chain links TRBV28 to TRBJ2-2; tentative D call: TRBD1 (6 bases). Trimming left V 5 bases short and J 0 bases short, with 13 bases between. The CDR3 has 16 residues. CDR1 and CDR2 (germline): MDHEN, SYDVKM. CDR3 sequence: CASSTSGTTNTGELFF. The CDR3 region has the DNA TGTGCCAGCAGTACGTCCGGGACAACGAACACCGGGGAGCTGTTTTTT.

The sample holds a few counts of this clonotype. The gene calls are TRBV18 and TRBJ1-4; possibly TRBD1 for D (5 bases). The germline V gene has CDR1 KGHSH and CDR2 LQKENI. This CDR3 has 16 residues. V lost 8 bases to trimming and J lost 8 bases, with 24 bases between them. CDR3 in amino acids: CASDQEPGLAGEKLFF. As DNA, the CDR3 is TGTGCCAGCGACCAAGAACCAGGGCTAGCGGGCGAAAAACTGTTTTTT. The whole variable domain, filled in from reference TRBV18 and TRBJ1-4, reads NAGVMQNPRHLVRRRGQEARLRCSPMKGHSHVYWYRQLPEEGLKFMVYLQKENIIDESGMPKERFSAEFPKEGPSILRIQQVVRGDSAAYFCASDQEPGLAGEKLFFGSGTQLSVL.

The rearrangement joins TRBV7-2 to TRBJ1-1; D not certain. The CDR3 loop spans 13 amino acids. V was trimmed by 3 bases and J by 7 bases, leaving 12 bases between them. Germline CDR1 and CDR2: SGHTA and FQGNSA. The chain's CDR3 is CASSFSTAREAFF. CDR3 bases: TGTGCCAGCAGCTTCTCGACGGCCCGTGAAGCTTTCTTT.

The chain has TRBV3-1 and TRBJ1-2; 9 bases match TRBD1. The CDR3 runs 14 residues. The V gene's germline CDR1 is LGHDT and CDR2 YNNKEL (reference sequence). With 2 bases clipped from V and 4 bases from J, the junction kept 2 bases outside the gene matches. The CDR3 DNA reads TGTGCCAGCAGCCAACAGGACAGGGGCTATGGCTACACCTTC. Its translation is CASSQQDRGYGYTF.

This chain joins TRBV3-1 and TRBJ2-3; D gene uncertain. The CDR3 loop spans 16 amino acids. In germline, CDR1 is LGHDT, CDR2 YNNKEL (reference sequence). V lost 2 bases and J 0 bases, leaving 12 bases between the germline ends. The CDR3 reads CASSQYGGSSTDTQYF. As DNA, the CDR3 is TGTGCCAGCAGCCAATATGGCGGCAGTAGCACAGATACGCAGTATTTT.

The V gene is TRBV20-1, the J gene TRBJ2-7; weak D call: TRBD1 (5 bases). This CDR3 is built from 13 residues. Per germline, CDR1 DFQATT and CDR2 SNEGSKA (reference sequence). V was pared by 3 bases and J by 3 bases, with 12 bases between. The CDR3 bases are TGCAGTGCTAGTCGGACATACAGCTACGAGCAGTACTTC. Amino acids: CSASRTYSYEQYF.

This clonotype showed up just a few times. V usage is TRBV29-1 and J usage is TRBJ1-3, with D unresolved. CDR1 is SQVTM, CDR2 ANQGSEA, per germline. This CDR3 is built from 12 residues. The V end was cut by 7 bases, the J end by 0 bases, with 7 bases between. For the CDR3, the DNA is TGCAGCGCCACCAACTCTGGAAACACCATATATTTT. This sequence encodes CSATNSGNTIYF.

The chain carries TRBV28 and TRBJ1-2, with D unresolved. CDR1 is MDHEN, CDR2 SYDVKM, per germline. Trimming stripped 5 bases from V and 3 bases from J, with 7 bases between. The CDR3 loop spans 12 amino acids. The CDR3 spells CASSIRDYGYTF. CDR3 nucleotide sequence: TGTGCCAGCAGTATTAGGGACTATGGCTACACCTTC.

In its sample, this clonotype was seen many times. The chain couples TRBV7-6 to TRBJ2-5; tentatively, D is TRBD1 (5 bases). Deletions cut 4 bases from V and 5 bases from J, with 8 bases between. The germline V gene has CDR1 SGHVS and CDR2 FNYEAQ. The CDR3 contains 12 residues. The DNA for the CDR3 is TGTGCCAGCAGCTCCTACAGGGAGACCCAGTACTTC. Its translation is CASSSYRETQYF.

The chain combines TRBV12-3 or TRBV12-4 with TRBJ1-1; perhaps TRBD1 as D (5 bases). This CDR3 region has 13 residues. The V gene lost 6 bases and the J gene lost 8 bases, with 16 bases spanning the gap. CDR3 nucleotide sequence: TGTGCCAGCAGGGGGACTGTTGGAACCGAAGCTTTCTTT. Translated, it gives CASRGTVGTEAFF.

This clonotype was detected a few times. The gene calls are TRBV20-1 and TRBJ1-1, with 10 positions matching TRBD1. CDR3 size: 16 residues. Germline V gene sequence: CDR1 DFQATT, CDR2 SNEGSKA (reference sequence). Losses at the gene ends were 6 bases for V and 5 bases for J; bases not matched to a gene: 15. The DNA of the CDR3 is TGCAGTGCCAAAAACCGGGACAGGGGTTTTAATACTGAAGCTTTCTTT. Its protein is CSAKNRDRGFNTEAFF.

This clonotype was seen a handful of times. The V and J genes are TRBV19 and TRBJ2-7; D is possibly TRBD2 (6 bases). The CDR3 loop spans 15 amino acids. Germline CDR1 LNHDA, CDR2 SQIVND (reference sequence). The ends were cut back, 1 base at V and 2 bases at J, with 12 bases in the middle. The CDR3 DNA reads TGTGCCAGTAGTATAGCCGGGACGGGAGCCTACGAGCAGTACTTC. It translates to CASSIAGTGAYEQYF.